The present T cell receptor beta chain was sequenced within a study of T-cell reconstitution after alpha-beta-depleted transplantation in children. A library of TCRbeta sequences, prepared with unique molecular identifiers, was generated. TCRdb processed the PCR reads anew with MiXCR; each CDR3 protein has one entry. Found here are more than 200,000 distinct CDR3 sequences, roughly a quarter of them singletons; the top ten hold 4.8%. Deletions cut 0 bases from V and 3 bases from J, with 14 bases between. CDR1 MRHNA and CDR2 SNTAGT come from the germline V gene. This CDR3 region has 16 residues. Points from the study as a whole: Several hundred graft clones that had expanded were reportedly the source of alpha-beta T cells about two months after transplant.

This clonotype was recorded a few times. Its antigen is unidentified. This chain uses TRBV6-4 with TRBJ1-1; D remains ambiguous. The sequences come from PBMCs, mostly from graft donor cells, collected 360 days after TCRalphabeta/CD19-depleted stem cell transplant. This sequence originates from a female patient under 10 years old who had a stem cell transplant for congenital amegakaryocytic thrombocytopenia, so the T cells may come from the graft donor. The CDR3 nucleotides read TGTGCCAGCAGTGACTCGAAGACCTTTGGGGACACTGAAGCTTTCTTT. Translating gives CASSDSKTFGDTEAFF.